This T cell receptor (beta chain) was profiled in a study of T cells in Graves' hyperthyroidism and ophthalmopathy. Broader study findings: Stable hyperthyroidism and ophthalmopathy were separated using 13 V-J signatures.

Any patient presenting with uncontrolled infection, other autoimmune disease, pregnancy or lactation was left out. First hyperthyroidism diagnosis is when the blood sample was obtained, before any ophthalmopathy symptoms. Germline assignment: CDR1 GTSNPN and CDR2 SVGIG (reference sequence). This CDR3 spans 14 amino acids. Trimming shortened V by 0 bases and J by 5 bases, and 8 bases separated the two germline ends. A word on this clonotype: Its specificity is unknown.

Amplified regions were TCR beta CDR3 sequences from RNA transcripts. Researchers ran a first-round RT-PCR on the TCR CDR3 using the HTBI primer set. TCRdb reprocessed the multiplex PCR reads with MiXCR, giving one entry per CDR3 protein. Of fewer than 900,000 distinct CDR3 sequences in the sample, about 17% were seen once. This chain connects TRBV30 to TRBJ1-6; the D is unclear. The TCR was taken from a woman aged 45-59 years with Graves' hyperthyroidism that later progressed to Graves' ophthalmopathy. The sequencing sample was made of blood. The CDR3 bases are TGTGCCTGGAGTGTACGCCGAAATAATTCACCCCTCCACTTT. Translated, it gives CAWSVRRNNSPLHF.